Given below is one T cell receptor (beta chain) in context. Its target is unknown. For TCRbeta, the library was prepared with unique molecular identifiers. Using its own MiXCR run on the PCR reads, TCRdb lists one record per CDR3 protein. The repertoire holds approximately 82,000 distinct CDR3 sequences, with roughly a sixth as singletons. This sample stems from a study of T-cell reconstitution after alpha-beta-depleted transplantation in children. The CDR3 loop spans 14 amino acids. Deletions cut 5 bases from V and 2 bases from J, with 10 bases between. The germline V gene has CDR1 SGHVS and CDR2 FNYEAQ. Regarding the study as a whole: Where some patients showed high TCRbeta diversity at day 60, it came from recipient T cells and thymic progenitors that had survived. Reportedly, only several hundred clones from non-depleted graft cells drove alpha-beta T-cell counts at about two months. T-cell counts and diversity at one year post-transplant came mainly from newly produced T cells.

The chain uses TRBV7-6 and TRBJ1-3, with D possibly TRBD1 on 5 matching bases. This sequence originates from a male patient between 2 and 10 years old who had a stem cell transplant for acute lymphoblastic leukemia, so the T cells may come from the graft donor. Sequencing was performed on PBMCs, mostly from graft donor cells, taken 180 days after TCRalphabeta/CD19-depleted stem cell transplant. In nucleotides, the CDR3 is TGTGCCAGCAGCCCCGGCAGGGCTGGAAACACCATATATTTT. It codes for CASSPGRAGNTIYF.